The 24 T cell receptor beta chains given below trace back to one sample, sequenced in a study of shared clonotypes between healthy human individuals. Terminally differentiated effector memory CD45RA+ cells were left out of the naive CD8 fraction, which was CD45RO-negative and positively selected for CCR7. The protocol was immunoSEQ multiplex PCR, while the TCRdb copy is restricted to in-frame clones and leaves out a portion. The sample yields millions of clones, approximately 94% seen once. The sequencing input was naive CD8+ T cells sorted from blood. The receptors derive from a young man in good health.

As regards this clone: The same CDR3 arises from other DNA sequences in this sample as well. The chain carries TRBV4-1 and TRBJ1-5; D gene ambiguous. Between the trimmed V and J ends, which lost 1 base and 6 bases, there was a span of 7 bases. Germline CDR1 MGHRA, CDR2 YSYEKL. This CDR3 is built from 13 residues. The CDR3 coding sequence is TGCGCCAGCAGCCAAGTACTATCTCAGCCCCAGCATTTT. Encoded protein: CASSQVLSQPQHF.

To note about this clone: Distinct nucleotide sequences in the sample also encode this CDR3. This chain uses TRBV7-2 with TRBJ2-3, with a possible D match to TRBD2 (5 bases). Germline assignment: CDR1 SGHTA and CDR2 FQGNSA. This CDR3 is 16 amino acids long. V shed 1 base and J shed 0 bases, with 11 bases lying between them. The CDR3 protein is CASSLVSGASTDTQYF. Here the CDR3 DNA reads TGTGCCAGCAGCTTAGTCAGCGGTGCTAGCACAGATACGCAGTATTTT. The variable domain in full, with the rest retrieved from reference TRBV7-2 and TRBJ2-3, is GAGVSQSPSNKVTEKGKDVELRCDPISGHTALYWYRQSLGQGLEFLIYFQGNSAPDKSGLPSDRFSAERTGGSVSTLTIQRTQQEDSAVYLCASSLVSGASTDTQYFGPGTRLTVL.

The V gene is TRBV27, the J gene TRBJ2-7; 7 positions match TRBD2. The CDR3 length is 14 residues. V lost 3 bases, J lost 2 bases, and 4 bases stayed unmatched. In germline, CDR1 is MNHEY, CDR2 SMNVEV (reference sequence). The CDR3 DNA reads TGTGCCAGCAGTTTTGTCGGGGGGACCTACGAGCAGTACTTC. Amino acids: CASSFVGGTYEQYF.

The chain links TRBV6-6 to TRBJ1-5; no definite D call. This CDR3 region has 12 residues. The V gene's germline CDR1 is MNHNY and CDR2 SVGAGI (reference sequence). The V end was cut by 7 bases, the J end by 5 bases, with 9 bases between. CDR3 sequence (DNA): TGTGCCAGCAAAGGAGTAGATCAGCCCCAGCATTTT. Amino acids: CASKGVDQPQHF.

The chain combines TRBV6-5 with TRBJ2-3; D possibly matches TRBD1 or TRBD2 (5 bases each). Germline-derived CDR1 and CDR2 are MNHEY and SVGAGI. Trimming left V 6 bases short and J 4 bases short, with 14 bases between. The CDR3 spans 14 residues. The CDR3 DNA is TGTGCCAGCAGACCGGGAATGGGGCCAGATACGCAGTATTTT. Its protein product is CASRPGMGPDTQYF.

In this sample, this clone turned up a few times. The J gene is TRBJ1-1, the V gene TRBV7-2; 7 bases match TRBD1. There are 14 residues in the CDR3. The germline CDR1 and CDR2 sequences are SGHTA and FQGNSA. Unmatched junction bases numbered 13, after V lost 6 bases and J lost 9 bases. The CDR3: CASRILGQAGKAFF. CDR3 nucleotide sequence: TGTGCCAGCAGGATCCTTGGACAGGCTGGGAAAGCTTTCTTT.

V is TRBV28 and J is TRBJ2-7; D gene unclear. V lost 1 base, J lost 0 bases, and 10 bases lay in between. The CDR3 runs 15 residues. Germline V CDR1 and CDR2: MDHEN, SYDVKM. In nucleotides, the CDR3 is TGTGCCAGCAGTTTATTCGCAGCAGCCTCCTACGAGCAGTACTTC. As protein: CASSLFAAASYEQYF. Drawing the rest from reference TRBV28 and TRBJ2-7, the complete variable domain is DVKVTQSSRYLVKRTGEKVFLECVQDMDHENMFWYRQDPGLGLRLIYFSYDVKMKEKGDIPEGYSVSREKKERFSLILESASTNQTSMYLCASSLFAAASYEQYFGPGTRLTVT.

This CDR3 reads CASSLAHTDTQYF. The CDR3 coding sequence is TGTGCCAGCAGCTTAGCCCACACAGATACGCAGTATTTT. The rearrangement links TRBV7-3 to TRBJ2-3; D remains ambiguous. The CDR3 is 13 residues long. Trimming removed 2 bases from V and 2 bases from J, with 5 bases in between. Germline CDR1 and CDR2: SGHTA and FQGTGA.

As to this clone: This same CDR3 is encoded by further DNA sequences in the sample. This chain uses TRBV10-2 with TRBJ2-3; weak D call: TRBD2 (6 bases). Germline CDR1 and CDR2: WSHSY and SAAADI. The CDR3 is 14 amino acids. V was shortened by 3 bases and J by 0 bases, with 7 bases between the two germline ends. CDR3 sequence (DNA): TGCGCCAGCAGTGAAAGCGGGAGCACAGATACGCAGTATTTT. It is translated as CASSESGSTDTQYF.

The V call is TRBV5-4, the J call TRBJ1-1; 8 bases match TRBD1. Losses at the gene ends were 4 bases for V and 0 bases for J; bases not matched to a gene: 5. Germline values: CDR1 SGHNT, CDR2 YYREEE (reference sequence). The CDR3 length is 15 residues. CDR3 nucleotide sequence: TGTGCCAGCAGCGAGTGGACAGGGATGAACACTGAAGCTTTCTTT. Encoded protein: CASSEWTGMNTEAFF.

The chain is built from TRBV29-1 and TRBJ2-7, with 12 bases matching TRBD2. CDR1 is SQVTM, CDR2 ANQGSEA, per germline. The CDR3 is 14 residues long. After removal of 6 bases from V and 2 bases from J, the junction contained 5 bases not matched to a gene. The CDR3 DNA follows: TGCAGCGTCACTCGGACTAGCGGGACCTACGAGCAGTACTTC. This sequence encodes CSVTRTSGTYEQYF.

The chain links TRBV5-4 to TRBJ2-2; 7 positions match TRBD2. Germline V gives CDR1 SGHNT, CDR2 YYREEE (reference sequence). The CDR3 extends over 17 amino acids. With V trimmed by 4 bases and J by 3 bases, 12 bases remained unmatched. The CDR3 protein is CASSPLAGERYTGELFF. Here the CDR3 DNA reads TGTGCCAGCAGCCCGCTGGCGGGAGAACGGTACACCGGGGAGCTGTTTTTT. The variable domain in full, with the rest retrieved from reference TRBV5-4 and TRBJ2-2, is ETGVTQSPTHLIKTRGQQVTLRCSSQSGHNTVSWYQQALGQGPQFIFQYYREEENGRGNFPPRFSGLQFPNYSSELNVNALELDDSALYLCASSPLAGERYTGELFFGEGSRLTVL.

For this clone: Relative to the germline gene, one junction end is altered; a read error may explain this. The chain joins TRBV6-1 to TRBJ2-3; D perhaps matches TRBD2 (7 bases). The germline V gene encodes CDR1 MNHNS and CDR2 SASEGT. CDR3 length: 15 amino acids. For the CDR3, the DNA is TGTGCCAGCAGTGAAGAGGGGGGGCCCACAAATACGCAGTATTTT. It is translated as CASSEEGGPTNTQYF.

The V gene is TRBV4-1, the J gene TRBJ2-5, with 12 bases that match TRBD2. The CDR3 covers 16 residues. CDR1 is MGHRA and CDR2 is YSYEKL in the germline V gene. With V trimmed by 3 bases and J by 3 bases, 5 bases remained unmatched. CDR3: CASSHPSGGAEETQYF. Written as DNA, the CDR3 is TGCGCCAGCAGCCACCCTAGCGGGGGGGCCGAAGAGACCCAGTACTTC.

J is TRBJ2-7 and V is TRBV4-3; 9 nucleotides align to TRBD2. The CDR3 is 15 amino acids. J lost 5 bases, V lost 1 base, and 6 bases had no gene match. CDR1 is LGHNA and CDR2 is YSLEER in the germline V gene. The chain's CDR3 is CASSQVVAGDDEQYF. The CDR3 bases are TGCGCCAGCAGCCAAGTAGTAGCGGGAGACGACGAGCAGTACTTC.

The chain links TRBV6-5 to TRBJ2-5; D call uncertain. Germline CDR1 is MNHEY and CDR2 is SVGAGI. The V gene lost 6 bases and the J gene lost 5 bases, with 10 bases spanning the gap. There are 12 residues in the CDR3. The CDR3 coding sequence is TGTGCCAGCAGCCTCAATTGGGAGACCCAGTACTTC. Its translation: CASSLNWETQYF.

DNA of the CDR3: TGTGCCAGCCAGCGCACGGACAGGGGGAAAGGAGAGACCCAGTACTTC. The encoded protein is CASQRTDRGKGETQYF. J is TRBJ2-5 and V is TRBV18, with 10 positions matching TRBD1. Trimming removed 8 bases from V and 4 bases from J; junction bases left unmatched: 13. Germline CDR1 KGHSH, CDR2 LQKENI. The CDR3 contains 16 residues.

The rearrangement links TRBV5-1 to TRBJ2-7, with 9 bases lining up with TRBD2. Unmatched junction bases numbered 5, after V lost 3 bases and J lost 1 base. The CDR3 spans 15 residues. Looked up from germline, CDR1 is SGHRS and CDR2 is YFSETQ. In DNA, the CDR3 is TGCGCCAGCAGCTCGTCGACTAGCGGATCCTACGAGCAGTACTTC. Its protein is CASSSSTSGSYEQYF.

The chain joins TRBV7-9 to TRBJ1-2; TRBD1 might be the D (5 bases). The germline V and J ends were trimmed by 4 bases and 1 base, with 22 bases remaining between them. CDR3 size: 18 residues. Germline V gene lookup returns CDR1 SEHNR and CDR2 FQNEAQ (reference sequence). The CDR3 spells CASSYGPLGRTVNYGYTF. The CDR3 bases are TGTGCCAGCAGCTATGGACCCCTGGGACGAACCGTTAACTATGGCTACACCTTC.

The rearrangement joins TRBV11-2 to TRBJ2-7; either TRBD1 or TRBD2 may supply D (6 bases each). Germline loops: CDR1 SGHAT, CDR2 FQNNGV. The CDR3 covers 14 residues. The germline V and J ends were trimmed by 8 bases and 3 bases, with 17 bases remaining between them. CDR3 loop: CASAVGGRGYEQYF. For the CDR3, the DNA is TGTGCCAGCGCCGTTGGGGGGCGCGGCTACGAGCAGTACTTC. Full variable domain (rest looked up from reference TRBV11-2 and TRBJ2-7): EAGVAQSPRYKIIEKRQSVAFWCNPISGHATLYWYQQILGQGPKLLIQFQNNGVVDDSQLPKDRFSAERLKGVDSTLKIQPAKLEDSAVYLCASAVGGRGYEQYFGPGTRLTVT.

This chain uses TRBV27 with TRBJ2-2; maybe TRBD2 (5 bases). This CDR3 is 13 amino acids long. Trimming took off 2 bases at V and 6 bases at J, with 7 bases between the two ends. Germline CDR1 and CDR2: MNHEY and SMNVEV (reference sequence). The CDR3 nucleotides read TGTGCCAGCAGTTTAGAGGGCGCCGGGGAGCTGTTTTTT. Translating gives CASSLEGAGELFF.

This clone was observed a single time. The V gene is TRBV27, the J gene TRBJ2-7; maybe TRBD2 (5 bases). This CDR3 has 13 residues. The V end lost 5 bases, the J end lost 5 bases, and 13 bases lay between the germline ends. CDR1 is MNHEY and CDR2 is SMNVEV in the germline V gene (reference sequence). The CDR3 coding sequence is TGTGCCAGCAGTAATGGGTGGGAGCACGAGCAGTACTTC. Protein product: CASSNGWEHEQYF.

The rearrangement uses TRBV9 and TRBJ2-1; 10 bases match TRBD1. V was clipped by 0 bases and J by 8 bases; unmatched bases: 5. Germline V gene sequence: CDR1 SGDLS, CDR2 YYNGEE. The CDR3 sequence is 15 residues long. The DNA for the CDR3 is TGTGCCAGCAGCGTAGAATTGACAGGGGGCGATGAGCAGTTCTTC. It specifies CASSVELTGGDEQFF.

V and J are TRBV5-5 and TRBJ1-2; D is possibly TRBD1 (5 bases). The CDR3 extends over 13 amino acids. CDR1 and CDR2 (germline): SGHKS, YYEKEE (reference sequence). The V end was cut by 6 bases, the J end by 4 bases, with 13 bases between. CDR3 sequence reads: CASTLGVSYGYTF. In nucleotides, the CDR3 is TGTGCCAGCACCTTAGGGGTTAGCTATGGCTACACCTTC. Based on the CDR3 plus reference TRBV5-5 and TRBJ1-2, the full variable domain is DAGVTQSPTHLIKTRGQQVTLRCSPISGHKSVSWYQQVLGQGPQFIFQYYEKEERGRGNFPDRFSARQFPNYSSELNVNALLLGDSALYLCASTLGVSYGYTFGSGTRLTVV.